A single T cell receptor (beta chain) is shown here with its context. The antigen is undetermined. These data originate in a study of Tregs in tolerant kidney transplant recipients. About the research overall: CD4+CD25+CD127- cells came from approximately 3-day belatacept mixed lymphocyte reactions, some with roughly 5-day graft donor restimulation. Antibodies separated recipient from donor cells. General study findings and limits: Biological reproducibility was not directly addressed in this study.

The protocol was immunoSEQ multiplex PCR, while the TCRdb copy is restricted to in-frame clones and leaves out a portion. The table lists 30,000 or so clones, approximately 83% of them singletons. Trimming removed 4 bases from V and 8 bases from J; junction bases left unmatched: 10. The CDR3 spans 15 residues. CDR1 is SGHDT and CDR2 is YYEEEE in the germline V gene. Sequencing was performed on Tregs from blood cultured with allogeneic cells. The chain is built from TRBV5-6 and TRBJ2-1; 9 bases map to TRBD1. The source is a human donor in good health. CDR3 sequence: CASSPETGGFDEQFF. For the CDR3, the DNA is TGTGCCAGCAGCCCTGAGACAGGGGGGTTCGATGAGCAGTTCTTC.